One TCR beta chain is described in this entry. Its target is unknown. The entry originates in a study of early T cells in non-severe SARS-CoV-2 infection. Points from the study as a whole: Anti-spike CD8 specificities were favored by VDJdb matching, whose results missed private and CD4 specificities.

Tagging with unique molecular identifiers was applied to individual cDNA molecules. TCRdb re-called the 5' RACE reads through MiXCR, storing one row per CDR3 protein. This table has some 40,000 distinct CDR3 sequences, 9% to 15% appearing once. Germline V gene data show CDR1 as SGDLS and CDR2 as YYNGEE. The V gene lost 3 bases and the J gene lost 9 bases, with 10 bases spanning the gap. This CDR3 is built from 13 residues. This chain joins TRBV9 and TRBJ1-6; D possibly corresponds to TRBD1 (6 bases). This sequence was found in an adult who was a healthcare worker with PCR-confirmed SARS-CoV-2 infection or an uninfected control (not recorded which). Material: whole blood. As DNA, the CDR3 is TGTGCCAGCAGCGCTACAGGGCTTTCACCCCTCCACTTT. Protein sequence: CASSATGLSPLHF.